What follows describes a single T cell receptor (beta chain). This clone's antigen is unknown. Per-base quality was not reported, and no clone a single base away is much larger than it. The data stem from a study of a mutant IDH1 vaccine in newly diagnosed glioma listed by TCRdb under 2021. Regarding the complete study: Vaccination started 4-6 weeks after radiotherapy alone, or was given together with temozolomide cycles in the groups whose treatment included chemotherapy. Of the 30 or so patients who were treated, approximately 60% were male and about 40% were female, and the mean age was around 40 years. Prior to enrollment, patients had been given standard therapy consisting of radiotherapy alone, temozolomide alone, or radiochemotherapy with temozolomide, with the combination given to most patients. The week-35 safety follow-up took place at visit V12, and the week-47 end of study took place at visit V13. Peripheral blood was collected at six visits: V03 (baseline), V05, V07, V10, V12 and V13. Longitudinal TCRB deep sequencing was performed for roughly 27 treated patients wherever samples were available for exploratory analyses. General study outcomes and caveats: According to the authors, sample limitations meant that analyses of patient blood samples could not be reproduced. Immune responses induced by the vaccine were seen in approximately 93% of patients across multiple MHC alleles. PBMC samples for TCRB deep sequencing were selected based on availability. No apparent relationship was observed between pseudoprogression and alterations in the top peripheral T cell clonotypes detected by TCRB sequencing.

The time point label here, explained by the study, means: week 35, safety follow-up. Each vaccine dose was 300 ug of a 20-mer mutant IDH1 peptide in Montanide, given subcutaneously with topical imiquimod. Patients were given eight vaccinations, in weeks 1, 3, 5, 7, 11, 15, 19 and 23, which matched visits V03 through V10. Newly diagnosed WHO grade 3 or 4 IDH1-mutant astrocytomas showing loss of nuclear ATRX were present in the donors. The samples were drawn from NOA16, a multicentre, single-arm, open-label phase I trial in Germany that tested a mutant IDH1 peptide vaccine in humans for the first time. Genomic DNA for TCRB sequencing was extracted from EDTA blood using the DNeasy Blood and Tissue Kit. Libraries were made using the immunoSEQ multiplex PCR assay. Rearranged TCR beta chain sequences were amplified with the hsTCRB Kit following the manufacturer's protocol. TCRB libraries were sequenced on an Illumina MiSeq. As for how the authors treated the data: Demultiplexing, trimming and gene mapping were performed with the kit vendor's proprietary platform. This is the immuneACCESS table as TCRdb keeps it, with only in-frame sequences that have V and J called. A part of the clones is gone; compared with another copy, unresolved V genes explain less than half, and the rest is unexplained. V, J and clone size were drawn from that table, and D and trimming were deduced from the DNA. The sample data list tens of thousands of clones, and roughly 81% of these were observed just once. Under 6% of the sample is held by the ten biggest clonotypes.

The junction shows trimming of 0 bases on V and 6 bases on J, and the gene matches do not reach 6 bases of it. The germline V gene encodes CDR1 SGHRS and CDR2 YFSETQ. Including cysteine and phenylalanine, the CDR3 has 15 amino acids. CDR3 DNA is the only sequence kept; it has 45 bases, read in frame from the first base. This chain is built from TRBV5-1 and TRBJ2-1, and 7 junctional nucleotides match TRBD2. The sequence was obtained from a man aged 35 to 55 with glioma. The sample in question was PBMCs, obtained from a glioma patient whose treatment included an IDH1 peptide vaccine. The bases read TGCGCCAGCAGCTTGGCGGCGGGAGTAGGCAATGAGCAGTTCTTC. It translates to CASSLAAGVGNEQFF.